This T cell receptor (beta chain) was recovered during a study of blood T cell repertoires in COVID-19. Study-wide context: COVID-19 samples collected from the United States, Italy and Spain covered acute and convalescent phases.

Germline V lookup: CDR1 MDHEN, CDR2 SYDVKM. The CDR3 totals 15 residues. V shed 7 bases and J shed 0 bases, with 14 bases lying between them. Assay: immunoSEQ multiplex PCR; the TCRdb copy retains only in-frame clones and omits some. This sample has approximately 220,000 clones, with 83% found just once. Living in 25 or so US areas, the participants were between 18 and 89 years of age. Assignment of participants to cohorts was predicated upon participant-reported clinical history. Exposed enrollees encountered a COVID-19 case at some point within 2 weeks before study entry. This clone showed up just once.

The chain carries TRBV28 and TRBJ2-3; possibly TRBD2 for D (6 bases). This receptor was identified in a woman aged 35 to 49 who had been exposed to COVID-19. Sequenced sample: PBMCs or T cells enriched from blood (not recorded which). The chain's CDR3 is CASTHPAGSTDTQYF. The CDR3 DNA reads TGTGCCAGCACCCATCCGGCGGGGAGCACAGATACGCAGTATTTT.